This T cell receptor (beta chain) was documented in a study of technical replicates of blood from four donors. The assay was immunoSEQ multiplex PCR, and TCRdb's table has in-frame clones only and misses some. The table has nearly 80,000 clones, roughly 93% seen once. The germline V and J ends were trimmed by 5 bases and 3 bases, with 14 bases remaining between them. CDR3 length equals 14 residues. In germline, CDR1 is MNHEY, CDR2 SVGAGI. This receptor was taken from a human donor in good health. The chain recombines TRBV6-5 with TRBJ2-7; possibly TRBD2 for D (6 bases). The sample comprised T cells isolated from PBMCs. CDR3 coding DNA: TGTGCCAGCAGTACCTGGGGGGTAAACTACGAGCAGTACTTC. This gives the protein CASSTWGVNYEQYF.